This entry lists 12 T cell receptor beta chains sequenced from one sample in a study of cytomegalovirus exposure and HLA in healthy donors. Assay used: immunoSEQ multiplex PCR; TCRdb lists only in-frame clones, some missing. The profile shows approximately 280,000 clones, roughly 90% of them singletons. The sample comprised PBMCs. The receptors shown here come from a woman under 30 in good health and CMV-seronegative.

The chain combines TRBV30 with TRBJ1-4; the D is unclear. V lost 3 bases and J 4 bases, leaving 24 bases between the germline ends. Germline V gene lookup returns CDR1 GTSNPN and CDR2 SVGIG (reference sequence). The CDR3 spans 18 residues. Here the CDR3 reads CAWSPGRGALVVNEKLFF. CDR3 nucleotide sequence: TGTGCCTGGAGCCCTGGTCGGGGAGCCCTCGTAGTTAATGAAAAACTGTTTTTT. The variable domain in full, with the rest retrieved from reference TRBV30 and TRBJ1-4, is SQTIHQWPATLVQPVGSPLSLECTVEGTSNPNLYWYRQAAGRGLQLLFYSVGIGQISSEVPQNLSASRPQDRQFILSSKKLLLSDSGFYLCAWSPGRGALVVNEKLFFGSGTQLSVL.

A note on this clone: This sample also contains other DNA sequences that code for the same CDR3. This chain links TRBV27 with TRBJ2-7; 11 positions match TRBD2. The CDR3 runs to 14 residues. Looked up from germline, CDR1 is MNHEY and CDR2 is SMNVEV (reference sequence). The V gene end was trimmed by 6 bases and the J gene end by 0 bases; junction bases not matched to a gene: 1. The CDR3 DNA follows: TGTGCCAGCAGCGGGACTAGCGGCTCCTACGAGCAGTACTTC. Amino acids: CASSGTSGSYEQYF.

This clone appeared once. The rearrangement joins TRBV18 to TRBJ2-3; 9 positions match TRBD1. After removal of 1 base from V and 2 bases from J, the junction contained 13 bases not matched to a gene. There are 19 residues in the CDR3. Germline CDR1 and CDR2: KGHSH and LQKENI. The CDR3 DNA reads as TGTGCCAGCTCACCACGACCCCAACAGGGGGCGCGGTTCACAGATACGCAGTATTTT. Translated, it gives CASSPRPQQGARFTDTQYF.

The CDR3 spells CASSVSWEGNEQFF. The CDR3 DNA reads as TGCGCCAGCAGTGTGTCTTGGGAGGGCAATGAGCAGTTCTTC. This chain joins TRBV10-2 and TRBJ2-1; 7 bases match TRBD2. The CDR3 runs 14 residues. Per germline, CDR1 WSHSY and CDR2 SAAADI. Trimming removed 4 bases from V and 6 bases from J; junction bases left unmatched: 6.

The CDR3 sequence is CTSSQDTEGTPFEAFF. CDR3 nucleotide sequence: TGCACCAGCAGCCAAGATACGGAGGGGACCCCCTTTGAAGCTTTCTTT. The chain combines TRBV1 with TRBJ1-1. TRBV1 is assigned pseudogene status. This CDR3 contains 16 residues.

This clone came up once. The chain recombines TRBV18 with TRBJ2-7; unclear D gene. The CDR3 sequence is 13 residues long. Germline V gives CDR1 KGHSH, CDR2 LQKENI. V gave up 6 bases and J gave up 2 bases, with 11 bases separating them. The CDR3 DNA sequence: TGTGCCAGCTCCCCAAACCAGGCCTACGAGCAGTACTTC. This encodes CASSPNQAYEQYF.

A note on this clone: An end of the junction differs from the germline gene, which may be a read error. The chain carries TRBV28 and TRBJ2-1, with 12 bases lining up with TRBD2. Germline CDR1 is MDHEN and CDR2 is SYDVKM. CDR3 length equals 16 residues. CDR3 nucleotides: TGTGCCGGCAGTCTAGCGGGAGGGAACTCCTACAATGAGCAGTTCTTC. Translated: CAGSLAGGNSYNEQFF.

CDR3 nucleotide sequence: TGTGCCAGCTCACCCTCCTCGGGTTCAGATCAGCCCCAGCATTTT. The encoded protein is CASSPSSGSDQPQHF. V usage is TRBV18 and J usage is TRBJ1-5; D not certain. CDR1 is KGHSH, CDR2 LQKENI, per germline. V lost 3 bases, J lost 5 bases, and 14 bases lay in between. This CDR3 is 15 amino acids long.

The V call is TRBV5-4, the J call TRBJ2-3, with D possibly matching TRBD2 (5 bases). This CDR3 is 15 amino acids long. V was shortened by 3 bases and J by 2 bases, with 13 bases between the two germline ends. Germline CDR1 SGHNT, CDR2 YYREEE (reference sequence). CDR3: CASSSGFGVTDTQYF. DNA of the CDR3: TGTGCCAGCAGCTCAGGTTTCGGGGTCACAGATACGCAGTATTTT. Full variable domain (missing parts from reference TRBV5-4 and TRBJ2-3): ETGVTQSPTHLIKTRGQQVTLRCSSQSGHNTVSWYQQALGQGPQFIFQYYREEENGRGNFPPRFSGLQFPNYSSELNVNALELDDSALYLCASSSGFGVTDTQYFGPGTRLTVL.

This chain connects TRBV7-2 to TRBJ1-1; D is unresolved. The CDR3 sequence is 14 residues long. V lost 5 bases and J 4 bases, leaving 14 bases between the germline ends. The germline V gene has CDR1 SGHTA and CDR2 FQGNSA. The CDR3 spells CASSPLMLSTEAFF. The CDR3 coding sequence is TGTGCCAGCAGCCCCCTGATGTTGAGCACTGAAGCTTTCTTT.

CDR3 nucleotide sequence: TGTGCCAGCAGCTTAGATAACAGGGGTACCGGGGAGCTGTTTTTT. It yields the protein CASSLDNRGTGELFF. The rearrangement joins TRBV11-3 to TRBJ2-2; TRBD1 matches at 7 bases. Trimming removed 0 bases from V and 5 bases from J; junction bases left unmatched: 3. CDR1 and CDR2 (germline): SGHNT, YENEEA. The CDR3 covers 15 residues. Variable domain in full (rest from reference TRBV11-3 and TRBJ2-2): EAGVVQSPRYKIIEKKQPVAFWCNPISGHNTLYWYLQNLGQGPELLIRYENEEAVDDSQLPKDRFSAERLKGVDSTLKIQPAELGDSAVYLCASSLDNRGTGELFFGEGSRLTVL.

This chain joins TRBV30 and TRBJ2-5, with D possibly TRBD2 on 6 matching bases. CDR3 length: 16 amino acids. The V gene's germline CDR1 is GTSNPN and CDR2 SVGIG (reference sequence). With 3 bases removed from V and 5 bases from J, the gap between germline ends came to 22 bases. The CDR3 DNA reads TGTGCCTGGAGGCAACCCAGAGGAGCGGGTCGGGAGACCCAGTACTTC. Protein: CAWRQPRGAGRETQYF.